The next 25 T cell receptor beta chains were all read from a single sample in a study of STAT3 mutations in large granular lymphocyte leukemia. Findings and limits, study-wide: In T-cell large granular lymphocyte leukemia, about half of patients showed multiple immunodominant subclonotypes.

Their cognate antigens are unknown. Produced via immunoSEQ multiplex PCR; TCRdb's table is partial and in-frame only. The sample records almost 5,500 clones, approximately 49% being singletons. The source material was peripheral blood mononuclear cells. The source of these receptors is a woman between 65 and 79 years old with T-cell large granular lymphocyte leukemia. Some clones in this sample may be carry-over from other donors' samples.

The chain has TRBV6-1 and TRBJ2-1, with 7 bases that match TRBD1. The CDR3 has 15 amino acids. V lost 2 bases, J lost 8 bases, and 9 bases stayed unmatched. The V gene's germline CDR1 is MNHNS and CDR2 SASEGT. The CDR3 region is CASSELTGTVDEQFF. The CDR3 DNA reads TGTGCCAGCAGTGAATTAACCGGGACAGTCGATGAGCAGTTCTTC.

This clone was counted between two and nine times. The chain recombines TRBV5-1 with TRBJ2-5; D perhaps matches TRBD1 (6 bases). Trimming removed 2 bases from V and 1 base from J, with 9 bases in between. CDR1 is SGHRS and CDR2 is YFSETQ in the germline V gene. This CDR3 spans 14 amino acids. CDR3 protein: CASSLGQSQETQYF. The DNA for the CDR3 is TGCGCCAGCAGCTTAGGACAGTCCCAAGAGACCCAGTACTTC.

This chain uses TRBV19 with TRBJ2-1, with D perhaps matching TRBD1 or TRBD2 (5 bases each). CDR1 and CDR2 (germline): LNHDA, SQIVND (reference sequence). The V gene lost 1 base and the J gene lost 3 bases, with 7 bases spanning the gap. The CDR3 consists of 14 residues. CDR3 residues: CASSIVGDYNEQFF. In DNA form, the CDR3 reads TGTGCCAGTAGTATAGTGGGGGACTACAATGAGCAGTTCTTC.

This chain connects TRBV18 to TRBJ2-1; 7 bases match TRBD2. The CDR3 contains 15 residues. The germline gives CDR1 KGHSH, CDR2 LQKENI. J lost 10 bases, V lost 6 bases, and 15 bases had no gene match. The CDR3 region is CASSPIAGGLREQFF. DNA for the CDR3: TGTGCCAGCTCGCCGATAGCGGGCGGCCTTCGAGAGCAGTTCTTC.

This clone occurred a few times. The V call is TRBV29-1, the J call TRBJ1-2; D not resolved. The V end lost 4 bases, the J end lost 3 bases, and 9 bases lay between the germline ends. The CDR3 extends over 12 amino acids. Germline assignment: CDR1 SQVTM and CDR2 ANQGSEA. CDR3 bases: TGCAGCGTTGTGTGGGGAGACTATGGCTACACCTTC. Its translation: CSVVWGDYGYTF.

This chain uses TRBV2 with TRBJ2-7; 9 nucleotides line up with TRBD2. The length of the CDR3 is 20 residues. Germline CDR1 is SNHLY and CDR2 is FYNNEI. With 6 bases clipped from V and 3 bases from J, the junction kept 24 bases outside the gene matches. Here the CDR3 reads CASSLTGQGELGTSSYEQYF. CDR3 nucleotide sequence: TGTGCCAGCAGCTTGACCGGGCAGGGGGAGTTAGGGACTAGCAGCTACGAGCAGTACTTC. The full variable domain, completed using reference TRBV2 and TRBJ2-7, is EPEVTQTPSHQVTQMGQEVILRCVPISNHLYFYWYRQILGQKVEFLVSFYNNEISEKSEIFDDQFSVERPDGSNFTLKIRSTKLEDSAMYFCASSLTGQGELGTSSYEQYFGPGTRLTVT.

The chain is built from TRBV5-1 and TRBJ1-5; TRBD1 agrees at 7 bases. V dropped 4 bases and J dropped 3; count of bases not matched to a gene: 4. The germline V gene has CDR1 SGHRS and CDR2 YFSETQ. This CDR3 contains 14 residues. For the CDR3, the DNA is TGCGCCAGCAGCCCGGGACAGTTCAATCAGCCCCAGCATTTT. The encoded protein is CASSPGQFNQPQHF.

The rearrangement links TRBV10-3 to TRBJ2-4; the D is unclear. CDR3 length: 14 residues. In germline, CDR1 is ENHRY, CDR2 SYGVKD. V was pared by 0 bases and J by 8 bases, with 11 bases between. CDR3: CAISESVRDHIQYF. CDR3 bases: TGTGCCATCAGTGAGTCGGTTAGGGATCACATTCAGTACTTC.

This clone was observed a handful of times. This chain links TRBV7-9 with TRBJ1-1; unclear D gene. Trimming removed 3 bases at V and 3 bases at J, with 14 bases between. CDR1 is SEHNR, CDR2 FQNEAQ, per germline (reference sequence). CDR3 size: 15 residues. CDR3 DNA: TGTGCCAGCAGCTTGGTTTACGGACGGCACACTGAAGCTTTCTTT. The encoded protein is CASSLVYGRHTEAFF.

This clone was found a few times. The rearrangement uses TRBV30 and TRBJ1-1, with D perhaps TRBD1 (6 bases). From germline, CDR1 is GTSNPN and CDR2 SVGIG (reference sequence). Trimming removed 0 bases from V and 0 bases from J, with 17 bases in between. This CDR3 has 17 amino acids. For the CDR3, the DNA is TGTGCCTGGAGTGTACTAGGTGGACAGAGATTGAACACTGAAGCTTTCTTT. Translated, it gives CAWSVLGGQRLNTEAFF.

The chain combines TRBV28 with TRBJ1-4; D perhaps matches TRBD1 (5 bases). V was cut by 4 bases and J by 5 bases, with 8 bases left in between. This CDR3 is built from 13 residues. Germline lookup yields CDR1 MDHEN and CDR2 SYDVKM. The CDR3 coding sequence is TGTGCCAGCAGTTCTGGGGGGAATGAAAAACTGTTTTTT. Residues: CASSSGGNEKLFF.

In its sample, this clone was seen once. The genes are TRBV14 and TRBJ2-7, with a tentative D call TRBD2 (8 bases). Between the trimmed V and J ends, which lost 4 bases and 5 bases, there was a span of 15 bases. The germline V gene has CDR1 SGHDN and CDR2 FVKESK. The CDR3 consists of 14 residues. The CDR3 DNA reads TGTGCCAGCAGCCCGGGACTAGGGGGCCACGAGCAGTACTTC. Translating gives CASSPGLGGHEQYF.

This clone was recorded once. The V gene is TRBV30, the J gene TRBJ2-7; D unresolved. The CDR3 totals 14 residues. CDR1 is GTSNPN and CDR2 is SVGIG in the germline V gene (reference sequence). The V and J ends lost 5 bases and 3 bases respectively, with 17 bases between them. The chain's CDR3 is CAWQELSPNYEQYF. CDR3 DNA sequence: TGTGCCTGGCAGGAACTAAGCCCTAACTACGAGCAGTACTTC. The full variable domain, rest sourced from reference TRBV30 and TRBJ2-7, is SQTIHQWPATLVQPVGSPLSLECTVEGTSNPNLYWYRQAAGRGLQLLFYSVGIGQISSEVPQNLSASRPQDRQFILSSKKLLLSDSGFYLCAWQELSPNYEQYFGPGTRLTVT.

The CDR3 sequence is CASSLIRSGNGYTF. CDR3 in DNA: TGTGCCAGCAGCTTAATCCGGAGCGGGAATGGCTACACCTTC. This chain uses TRBV11-2 with TRBJ1-2; D is unresolved. Germline V gene lookup returns CDR1 SGHAT and CDR2 FQNNGV. V was trimmed by 2 bases and J by 6 bases, leaving 13 bases between them. The CDR3 totals 14 residues.

This clone was seen a handful of times. In DNA, the CDR3 is TGTGCCTGGAAACTCGGTCCCCAGGGAGCCCAGTACTTC. This encodes CAWKLGPQGAQYF. The chain recombines TRBV30 with TRBJ2-5, with D perhaps being TRBD1 or TRBD2 (5 bases each). The ends were cut back, 4 bases at V and 9 bases at J, with 18 bases in the middle. CDR1 is GTSNPN and CDR2 is SVGIG in the germline V gene (reference sequence). The CDR3 is made up of 13 amino acids.

The CDR3 is CASSSSGSPEEEAFF. CDR3 DNA: TGCGCCAGCAGCTCTTCCGGGAGTCCTGAGGAGGAAGCTTTCTTT. V and J are TRBV5-1 and TRBJ1-1; D gene unclear. Trimming pared 3 bases from V and 8 bases from J, leaving 20 bases between. The CDR3 spans 15 residues. Germline V gene lookup returns CDR1 SGHRS and CDR2 YFSETQ.

The chain uses TRBV7-9 and TRBJ2-7; 14 positions agree with TRBD2. This CDR3 has 15 residues. Germline V lookup: CDR1 SEHNR, CDR2 FQNEAQ (reference sequence). V was clipped by 0 bases and J by 10 bases; unmatched bases: 5. DNA for the CDR3: TGTGCCAGCAGCTTAGCCGGGACTAGCGGGAGAGCACAGTACTTC. It specifies CASSLAGTSGRAQYF.

This clone has just a few counts. The J gene is TRBJ2-7, the V gene TRBV6-5; the D gene is possibly TRBD1 (6 bases). CDR3 length: 14 residues. V gave up 4 bases and J gave up 3 bases, with 13 bases separating them. The germline gives CDR1 MNHEY, CDR2 SVGAGI. The CDR3 nucleotides read TGTGCCAGCAGTTCCCCCAGGACAGTCTACGAGCAGTACTTC. This gives the protein CASSSPRTVYEQYF.

The chain carries TRBV14 and TRBJ2-7; D possibly corresponds to TRBD2 (6 bases). The CDR3 runs to 15 residues. Trimming removed 3 bases from V and 3 bases from J, with 15 bases in between. CDR1 is SGHDN and CDR2 is FVKESK in the germline V gene. CDR3 sequence: CASSQGSGSFYEQYF. CDR3 in DNA: TGTGCCAGCAGCCAGGGAAGCGGGTCATTCTACGAGCAGTACTTC.

There are a few counts of this clone. V usage is TRBV7-9 and J usage is TRBJ2-1; 11 nucleotides match TRBD2. CDR3 length: 15 residues. The V segment lost 5 bases and the J segment 5 bases; nucleotides outside the gene matches: 5. The germline V gene has CDR1 SEHNR and CDR2 FQNEAQ (reference sequence). The CDR3 loop is CASSRTSGSDNEQFF. The CDR3, as DNA: TGTGCCAGCAGCCGAACTAGCGGGAGTGACAATGAGCAGTTCTTC.

The rearrangement links TRBV19 to TRBJ1-2; possible D gene TRBD1, 5 bases. Between the trimmed V and J ends, which lost 3 bases and 7 bases, there was a span of 12 bases. The CDR3 extends over 13 amino acids. Germline CDR1 is LNHDA and CDR2 is SQIVND (reference sequence). The CDR3 DNA reads as TGTGCCAGTAGTATTACGGGGGAGGTTGGCTACACCTTC. Its protein is CASSITGEVGYTF.

This clone was counted a few times. The chain joins TRBV18 to TRBJ1-2, with TRBD1 matching over 8 bases. The CDR3 runs 13 residues. Per germline, CDR1 KGHSH and CDR2 LQKENI. J was trimmed by 8 bases and V by 4 bases; bases with no gene match: 6. The CDR3 spells CASSQGTGGGYTF. In DNA, the CDR3 is TGTGCCAGCTCACAGGGGACAGGAGGAGGCTACACCTTC.

V gene TRBV5-1 combines with J gene TRBJ2-5, with no clear D. Trimming left V 0 bases short and J 4 bases short, with 7 bases between. This CDR3 has 13 residues. CDR1 and CDR2 from the germline V gene are SGHRS and YFSETQ. DNA for the CDR3: TGCGCCAGCAGCTTGGAACTTGGAGAGACCCAGTACTTC. Its translation is CASSLELGETQYF.

This clone was counted between two and nine times. This chain links TRBV30 with TRBJ2-7, with 10 bases matching TRBD1. The V segment lost 0 bases and the J segment 3 bases; nucleotides outside the gene matches: 5. Germline CDR1 is GTSNPN and CDR2 is SVGIG (reference sequence). The CDR3 has 15 amino acids. CDR3 region: CAWSVGTGAFYEQYF. CDR3 in DNA: TGTGCCTGGAGTGTGGGGACAGGGGCCTTCTACGAGCAGTACTTC.

CDR3 DNA sequence: TGTGCCAGCAGCCTTGGGACAGGGGGCTACATTGATGAAAAACTGTTTTTT. It codes for CASSLGTGGYIDEKLFF. The chain is built from TRBV7-9 and TRBJ1-4, with 12 positions matching TRBD1. Germline V gives CDR1 SEHNR, CDR2 FQNEAQ (reference sequence). The CDR3 is made up of 17 amino acids. V shed 5 bases, J shed 6 bases, and the junction held 10 bases outside the gene matches.